Below, one TCR beta chain is given with its context. Its antigen is not known. Timing groups of about 4 and about 12 weeks for second doses were pooled. The source of the sample is a study of T cell responses to AZD1222 COVID-19 vaccine. The repertoire was sequenced with immunoSEQ multiplex PCR; TCRdb's copy has only in-frame clones and lacks some. The repertoire holds 75,000 or so clones, with approximately 89% as singletons. General observations from the study: Vaccine-related CD4 TCRs covered spike, predominating at 160-218 and 743-854. Nearly half of unique spike-specific TCRs reportedly avoided B.1.351 and B.1.1.7 mutated regions. After the peak T cell response, and only then, were repertoires sampled.

This sample comprised peripheral blood, obtained 28 days after the second AZD1222 dose. The source is an adult who received the AZD1222 COVID-19 vaccine.

Written as DNA, the CDR3 is TGTGCCAGCACTAAGAGCGGGAGAGACACCGGGGAGCTGTTTTTT. Its translation: CASTKSGRDTGELFF. This chain links TRBV21-1 with TRBJ2-2; TRBD2 is taken as the D call from the table, unchecked against the DNA. TRBV21-1 is a recognized pseudogene. The CDR3 consists of 15 residues.